This T cell receptor beta chain emerged from a study of T cells in Graves' hyperthyroidism and ophthalmopathy. Patients with uncontrolled infections, other autoimmune diseases, pregnancy or lactation were excluded. Diagnosis relied on clinical symptoms, serum thyroxine and TRAb, thyroid ultrasound and orbital computed tomography. TCR beta CDR3 regions were amplified from RNA. When the TCR CDR3 underwent first-round RT-PCR, the HTBI primer set was used. TCRdb re-called the multiplex PCR reads through MiXCR, storing one row per CDR3 protein. The top ten hold about 29% of the sample, which has roughly 550,000 distinct CDR3 sequences, roughly a sixth seen once. Study-wide points: The blood repertoire included most of the expanded thyroid clonotypes above 0.001. Ophthalmopathy cases were set apart from stable hyperthyroidism by a 13 V-J model.

This clonotype was recorded many times. The antigen is not known. V gave up 6 bases and J gave up 4 bases; unmatched junction bases: 5. Germline CDR1 reads MDHEN; CDR2 reads SYDVKM. The CDR3 totals 15 residues. The receptor was isolated from a woman aged 30 to 39 with Graves' ophthalmopathy. Sequencing was carried out using blood. The chain carries TRBV28 and TRBJ2-1; 11 bases are shared with TRBD2. The CDR3 protein is CASRPGLAVYNEQFF. DNA of the CDR3: TGTGCCAGCAGACCGGGACTAGCGGTTTACAATGAGCAGTTCTTC.